A single sample gave rise to the 4 T cell receptor beta chains below, sequenced in a study of blood T cell repertoires in COVID-19. Clones were read by immunoSEQ multiplex PCR, and TCRdb kept only the in-frame ones, dropping some. Here the sample spans about 100,000 clones, 79% being singletons. Sequenced sample: peripheral blood. These receptors were taken from a woman at least 80 years old with active or convalescent COVID-19.

J is TRBJ2-1 and V is TRBV14; 10 bases map to TRBD2. Germline V lookup: CDR1 SGHDN, CDR2 FVKESK. V was clipped by 4 bases and J by 6 bases; unmatched bases: 3. The CDR3 sequence is 14 residues long. CDR3 bases: TGTGCCAGCAGCCGGACTAGCGGAACCAATGAGCAGTTCTTC. Translated: CASSRTSGTNEQFF.

The gene calls are TRBV5-8 and TRBJ2-5; 10 nucleotides align to TRBD1. The CDR3 is made up of 15 amino acids. The ends lost 3 bases at V and 9 bases at J; junction bases unmatched: 11. In germline, CDR1 is SGHTS, CDR2 YDEGEE. For the CDR3, the DNA is TGTGCCAGCAGCTCCGGGACAGGGGCCGATATGGCCCAGTACTTC. The encoded protein is CASSSGTGADMAQYF.

This rearrangement joins TRBV19 to TRBJ2-2, with 7 bases that match TRBD2. The CDR3 consists of 15 residues. Per germline, CDR1 LNHDA and CDR2 SQIVND (reference sequence). With 7 bases clipped from V and 7 bases from J, the junction kept 12 bases outside the gene matches. CDR3 DNA: TGTGCCAGTACCTCGGGGGGAGGGCCGGTCGGGGAGCTGTTTTTT. Translated: CASTSGGGPVGELFF.

The gene calls are TRBV27 and TRBJ2-5, with D possibly being TRBD1 (7 bases). V was cut by 4 bases and J by 5 bases, with 17 bases left in between. There are 15 residues in the CDR3. The germline gives CDR1 MNHEY, CDR2 SMNVEV (reference sequence). Here the CDR3 DNA reads TGTGCCAGCAGTTCCATCGGGAGACAGGGTGAGACCCAGTACTTC. Encoded protein: CASSSIGRQGETQYF.